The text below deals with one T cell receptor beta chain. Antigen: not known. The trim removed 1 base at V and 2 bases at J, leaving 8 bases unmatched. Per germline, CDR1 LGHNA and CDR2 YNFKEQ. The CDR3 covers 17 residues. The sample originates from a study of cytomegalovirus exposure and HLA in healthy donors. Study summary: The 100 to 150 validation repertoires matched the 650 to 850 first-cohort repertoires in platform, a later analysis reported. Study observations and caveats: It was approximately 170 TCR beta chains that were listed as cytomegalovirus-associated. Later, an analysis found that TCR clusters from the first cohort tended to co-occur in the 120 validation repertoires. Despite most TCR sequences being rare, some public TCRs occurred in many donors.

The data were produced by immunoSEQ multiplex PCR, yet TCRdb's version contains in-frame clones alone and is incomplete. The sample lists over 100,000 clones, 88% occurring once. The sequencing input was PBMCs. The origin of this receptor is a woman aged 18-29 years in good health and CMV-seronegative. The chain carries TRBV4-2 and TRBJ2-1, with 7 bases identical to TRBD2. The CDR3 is CASSQGDAGDAYNEQFF. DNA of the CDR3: TGTGCCAGCAGCCAAGGTGATGCGGGAGACGCCTACAATGAGCAGTTCTTC.